The TCR beta chain described here comes from a study of blood T cell repertoires in COVID-19. About the research overall: Samples taken during acute and convalescent COVID-19 were collected in the United States, Italy and Spain. Nucleic acid was either cDNA or gDNA, and it came from T cells, B-cell-depleted T cells, or PBMCs.

Original methodology: How many nucleated cells were present was estimated from reference gene primer amplification. Clones were sequenced by immunoSEQ multiplex PCR, and TCRdb holds only the in-frame ones, with some missing. The DNA gave D and trimming, while V, J and clone size come from that table. The sample lists a few hundred thousand clones, about 85% occurring once. The CDR3 has 15 amino acids. Between the trimmed V and J ends, which lost 6 bases and 7 bases, there was a span of 19 bases. Germline CDR1 reads MNHEY; CDR2 reads SVGAGI. Material for sequencing was peripheral blood. The TCR was taken from a man aged 18 to 29 with active or convalescent COVID-19. This chain connects TRBV6-5 to TRBJ2-1, with D possibly matching TRBD2 (5 bases). CDR3 in DNA: TGTGCCAGCAGAATGGCCCATTCGGGGAAGAATGAGCAGTTCTTC. It translates to CASRMAHSGKNEQFF.